The rows below give T cell receptor beta chains drawn from one sample of a study of T cells in Graves' hyperthyroidism and ophthalmopathy. Via MiXCR, TCRdb re-called the multiplex PCR reads, giving one row per CDR3 protein. The sample yields approximately 220,000 distinct CDR3 sequences, about a sixth seen once. The sample comprised blood. These receptors were obtained from a man aged 40-55 years with Graves' hyperthyroidism. CDR3s include the opening cysteine and the closing phenylalanine or tryptophan. Fields, in order: V gene, J gene, D gene, CDR3 protein. A D gene is named only where the DNA matches it firmly.

v_call: TRBV7-9; j_call: TRBJ2-7; d_call: .; cdr3_aa: CASSFPNNYEQYF
v_call: TRBV7-9; j_call: TRBJ1-1; d_call: .; cdr3_aa: CASSSRGVNTGAFF
v_call: TRBV9; j_call: TRBJ2-3; d_call: TRBD1; cdr3_aa: CASSAGQGSDTQYF
v_call: TRBV6-1; j_call: TRBJ2-4; d_call: .; cdr3_aa: CASSPGPNRNIQYF
v_call: TRBV5-1; j_call: TRBJ2-1; d_call: .; cdr3_aa: CASSFGRGPNEQFF
v_call: TRBV28; j_call: TRBJ1-1; d_call: .; cdr3_aa: CASSTRGGNTEAFF
v_call: TRBV19; j_call: TRBJ2-3; d_call: .; cdr3_aa: CASSIMGGTDTQYF
v_call: TRBV20-1; j_call: TRBJ2-7; d_call: .; cdr3_aa: CSALRGATSYEQYF
v_call: TRBV20-1; j_call: TRBJ2-3; d_call: TRBD2; cdr3_aa: CSARGGAGDFTDTQYF
v_call: TRBV4-2; j_call: TRBJ1-5; d_call: .; cdr3_aa: CASSQDGFSNQPQHF
v_call: TRBV3-1; j_call: TRBJ1-1; d_call: .; cdr3_aa: CASSQGIGANAEAFF
v_call: TRBV2; j_call: TRBJ2-3; d_call: .; cdr3_aa: CASSRNRDSTDTQYF
v_call: TRBV11-2; j_call: TRBJ2-1; d_call: TRBD1; cdr3_aa: CASSLDVAGGHEQFF
v_call: TRBV5-4; j_call: TRBJ2-5; d_call: .; cdr3_aa: CASSFRGGRRETQYF
v_call: TRBV15; j_call: TRBJ2-5; d_call: TRBD2; cdr3_aa: CATSKISGGQETQYF
v_call: TRBV2; j_call: TRBJ2-1; d_call: TRBD2; cdr3_aa: CASSELTGGQFF
v_call: TRBV6-1; j_call: TRBJ2-3; d_call: TRBD1; cdr3_aa: CASSESGGYTDTQYF
v_call: TRBV5-1; j_call: TRBJ2-7; d_call: TRBD1; cdr3_aa: CASSFRRQGQNEQYF
v_call: TRBV3-1; j_call: TRBJ2-7; d_call: .; cdr3_aa: CASSHGRIGLGQYF
v_call: TRBV9; j_call: TRBJ2-3; d_call: TRBD2; cdr3_aa: CASGRDTDTQYF
v_call: TRBV7-9; j_call: TRBJ1-5; d_call: .; cdr3_aa: CASSLEIQPQHF
v_call: TRBV5-1; j_call: TRBJ1-3; d_call: .; cdr3_aa: CASSKPGEGNTIYF
v_call: TRBV11-3; j_call: TRBJ2-1; d_call: .; cdr3_aa: CASSLDSDEQFF
v_call: TRBV6-1; j_call: TRBJ1-6; d_call: .; cdr3_aa: CASSVSNDSPLHF
v_call: TRBV7-2; j_call: TRBJ2-2; d_call: TRBD2; cdr3_aa: CASRQNPLAGGLIGELFF
v_call: TRBV20-1; j_call: TRBJ2-3; d_call: .; cdr3_aa: CSARDLRADTQYF